The next 13 T cell receptor beta chains were all read from a single sample in a study of identical twins. In TCRdb, the 5' RACE reads were re-called with MiXCR into one record per CDR3 protein. Altogether hundreds of thousands of distinct CDR3 sequences are present, less than 7% being singletons, with the ten largest covering 1.5% to 2%. The sequencing input was naive T cells sorted from blood. The receptor source for this set is a man younger than 30 in good health.

This clonotype was found once. A much larger clone differs by one base, so this may be a read error. The chain uses TRBV28 and TRBJ2-5, with D unclear. The CDR3 consists of 16 residues. Germline CDR1 reads MDHEN; CDR2 reads SYDVKM. Trimming pared 3 bases from V and 4 bases from J, leaving 18 bases between. CDR3 residues: CASSLWVRYSLETQYF. For the CDR3, the DNA is TGTGCCAGCAGTTTGTGGGTCCGTTATAGCCTAGAGACCCAGTACTTC.

This clonotype showed up many times. The rearrangement uses TRBV20-1 and TRBJ2-2, with D unclear. CDR1 and CDR2 (germline): DFQATT, SNEGSKA (reference sequence). This CDR3 contains 12 residues. Trimming took 5 bases from V and 2 from J, leaving 6 bases between them. The CDR3 DNA is TGCAGTGCTTCAAAAAACACCGGGGAGCTGTTTTTT. The encoded protein is CSASKNTGELFF.

This clonotype appeared many times. This chain connects TRBV27 to TRBJ2-1, with D unresolved. Germline CDR1 and CDR2: MNHEY and SMNVEV (reference sequence). There are 15 residues in the CDR3. Deletions cut 4 bases from V and 0 bases from J, with 10 bases between. The CDR3 DNA sequence: TGTGCCAGCAGTTGGGCGGCGAGCTCCTACAATGAGCAGTTCTTC. Translation: CASSWAASSYNEQFF.

The chain recombines TRBV12-3 or TRBV12-4 with TRBJ1-1; unclear D gene. The CDR3 has 15 amino acids. Trimming removed 2 bases at V and 0 bases at J, with 10 bases between. DNA for the CDR3: TGTGCCAGCAGTTTAAATGGCGCCATGAACACTGAAGCTTTCTTT. It encodes CASSLNGAMNTEAFF.

J is TRBJ2-1 and V is TRBV21-1; TRBD1 is taken as the D call from the table, unchecked against the DNA. TRBV21-1 is classified as a pseudogene. The CDR3 runs 14 residues. CDR3 in amino acids: CASSNRDLPNEQFF. As DNA, the CDR3 is TGTGCCAGCAGCAACCGGGACCTGCCAAATGAGCAGTTCTTC.

This clonotype appeared a few times. V and J are TRBV6-1 and TRBJ2-5; maybe TRBD1 (5 bases). V lost 6 bases, J lost 4 bases, and 15 bases lay in between. Germline V gene sequence: CDR1 MNHNS, CDR2 SASEGT. This CDR3 region has 14 residues. CDR3 region: CASRSLGTGETQYF. DNA for the CDR3: TGTGCCAGCAGGAGCCTAGGTACAGGAGAGACCCAGTACTTC.

The rearrangement uses TRBV7-8 and TRBJ1-5, with D perhaps matching TRBD1 (6 bases). Trimming removed 1 base from V and 3 bases from J, with 13 bases in between. The CDR3 totals 16 residues. CDR1 and CDR2 (germline): SGHVS, FQNEAQ. CDR3 protein: CASSLEGGLANQPQHF. The CDR3 nucleotides read TGTGCCAGCAGCTTAGAGGGGGGGCTAGCCAATCAGCCCCAGCATTTT.

There are a few counts of this clonotype. The chain carries TRBV3-1 and TRBJ2-3; D unclear. Deletions cut 3 bases from V and 6 bases from J, with 10 bases between. CDR3 size: 13 residues. The germline gives CDR1 LGHDT, CDR2 YNNKEL (reference sequence). The CDR3 bases are TGTGCCAGCAGCCAGAATTACAAGGATACGCAGTATTTT. Protein sequence: CASSQNYKDTQYF.

This clonotype appeared many times. The CDR3 DNA is TGCAGTGCCCGGCGTTCCTACGAGCAGTACTTC. This codes for CSARRSYEQYF. The chain joins TRBV20-1 to TRBJ2-7; D remains unclear. Trimming removed 6 bases at V and 1 base at J, with 7 bases between. This CDR3 spans 11 amino acids. CDR1 and CDR2 from the germline V gene are DFQATT and SNEGSKA (reference sequence).

This clonotype was detected many times. V is TRBV20-1 and J is TRBJ2-1; D not certain. CDR1 is DFQATT, CDR2 SNEGSKA, per germline (reference sequence). This CDR3 has 15 residues. Deletions cut 1 base from V and 0 bases from J, with 10 bases between. The DNA of the CDR3 is TGCAGTGCTAGAGGGGCACCGAGCTCCTACAATGAGCAGTTCTTC. Protein: CSARGAPSSYNEQFF.

This clonotype was found many times. V and J are TRBV10-2 and TRBJ2-1, with unresolved D. Germline V gives CDR1 WSHSY, CDR2 SAAADI. This CDR3 is 12 amino acids long. Trimming removed 4 bases from V and 9 bases from J, with 10 bases in between. The CDR3 spells CASSVTYGEQFF. CDR3 nucleotide sequence: TGCGCCAGCAGTGTGACCTATGGTGAGCAGTTCTTC.

On this clonotype: An end of the junction does not agree with germline; a read error may underlie this. V is TRBV7-9 and J is TRBJ1-5, with a possible D match to TRBD1 (5 bases). Germline V gene data show CDR1 as SEHNR and CDR2 as FQNEAQ (reference sequence). The CDR3 is made up of 14 amino acids. The CDR3 DNA reads TGTACCAGCAGCTTAGGGGACTCCAATCAGCCCCAGCATTTT. Protein sequence: CTSSLGDSNQPQHF.

This clonotype was observed a handful of times. The chain has TRBV27 and TRBJ2-2; D is possibly TRBD1 or TRBD2 (5 bases each). The CDR3 has 15 amino acids. Trimming removed 5 bases at V and 5 bases at J, with 15 bases between. Per the germline V gene, CDR1 is MNHEY and CDR2 is SMNVEV (reference sequence). The chain's CDR3 is CASSNRAWGTGELFF. As DNA, the CDR3 is TGTGCCAGCAGTAACCGGGCCTGGGGGACCGGGGAGCTGTTTTTT.